What follows describes a single T cell receptor (beta chain). The antigen is unknown. TCRdb reanalysed the 5' RACE reads using MiXCR and keeps one entry per CDR3 protein. Altogether 550,000 to 700,000 distinct CDR3 sequences are present, less than 25% being singletons, with the ten largest covering 4% to 5.5%. This sample stems from a study of identical twins. Study-wide points: Conclusions came from cross-sectional statistical analysis, not from following the same donors.

The sample was also linked to a second study, of T cells expressing NK-cell markers.

Source material: PBMCs. The TCR was taken from a young woman in good health.

CDR3 sequence: CASSPGQGFNNEQFF. The CDR3 DNA reads TGTGCCAGCTCACCAGGGCAGGGGTTCAACAATGAGCAGTTCTTC. The gene calls are TRBV18 and TRBJ2-1; possible D gene TRBD1, 6 bases. CDR3 length: 15 amino acids. CDR1 KGHSH and CDR2 LQKENI come from the germline V gene. V was pared by 2 bases and J by 5 bases, with 13 bases between. Full variable domain (rest looked up from reference TRBV18 and TRBJ2-1): NAGVMQNPRHLVRRRGQEARLRCSPMKGHSHVYWYRQLPEEGLKFMVYLQKENIIDESGMPKERFSAEFPKEGPSILRIQQVVRGDSAAYFCASSPGQGFNNEQFFGPGTRLTVL.